The count of the clone carrying this T cell receptor beta chain is one. As defined, naive CD8 cells were CD45RO-negative and positively selected for CCR7, with terminally differentiated effector memory CD45RA+ cells excluded. This record comes from a study of shared clonotypes between healthy human individuals. Germline lookup yields CDR1 WSHSY and CDR2 SAAADI. Trimming took 3 bases from V and 0 from J, leaving 15 bases between them. The CDR3 sequence is 16 residues long. The repertoire was sequenced with immunoSEQ multiplex PCR; TCRdb's copy has only in-frame clones and lacks some. Here the sample spans under 1 million clones, almost 95% being singletons.

This receptor was obtained from a man aged 30 to 45 in good health. The sequenced sample consisted of naive CD8+ T cells sorted from blood. The V and J genes are TRBV10-2 and TRBJ2-7, with D tentatively TRBD2 (6 bases). The DNA of the CDR3 is TGCGCCAGCAGTGATGTTGAGGGGAGGTTCTCCTACGAGCAGTACTTC. Its translation: CASSDVEGRFSYEQYF.